A single sample is the source of the 9 T cell receptor beta chains below, sequenced in a study of T-cell memory formation after mild COVID-19. TCRdb re-called the 5' RACE reads with MiXCR, one entry per CDR3 protein. The data contain hundreds of thousands of distinct CDR3 sequences, approximately 16% of them singletons. Sequencing was done on a sample of PBMCs or a T cell subset sorted from them (not recorded which). Receptors originate from a young man who had mild COVID-19 (a few samples of this study predate the infection). Cell type and time point are not known.

The chain recombines TRBV13 with TRBJ1-2; unclear D gene. Germline CDR1 PRHDT, CDR2 FYEKMQ (reference sequence). The CDR3 spans 14 residues. Between the trimmed V and J ends, which lost 0 bases and 13 bases, there was a span of 18 bases. CDR3: CASSLGPLGAACTF. The CDR3 bases are TGTGCCAGCAGCTTAGGCCCCCTCGGTGCGGCCTGCACCTTC.

This clonotype was seen only a few times. The chain carries TRBV4-2 and TRBJ2-3, with D perhaps matching TRBD2 (5 bases). Germline V gene data show CDR1 as LGHNA and CDR2 as YNFKEQ. Deletions cut 2 bases from V and 2 bases from J, with 14 bases between. The CDR3 covers 16 residues. The chain's CDR3 is CASSQYSEPFTDTQYF. In nucleotides, the CDR3 is TGTGCCAGCAGCCAATATAGCGAACCCTTCACAGATACGCAGTATTTT.

The chain joins TRBV7-9 to TRBJ2-5; 7 positions agree with TRBD2. Germline CDR1 is SEHNR and CDR2 is FQNEAQ (reference sequence). This CDR3 spans 15 amino acids. Trimming at V came to 0 bases and at J to 2 bases, leaving 3 bases not matched to a gene. CDR3 bases: TGTGCCAGCAGCTTAGCTCCAGCGGGGCAAGAGACCCAGTACTTC. Its translation: CASSLAPAGQETQYF.

This clonotype was counted only a few times. The gene calls are TRBV2 and TRBJ2-2, with a tentative D call TRBD2 (6 bases). Germline CDR1 SNHLY, CDR2 FYNNEI. The CDR3 consists of 15 residues. The V and J ends lost 1 base and 6 bases respectively, with 12 bases between them. As DNA, the CDR3 is TGTGCCAGCAGTGAAGGGCCCCTAGCGTCCGGGGAGCTGTTTTTT. Amino acid sequence: CASSEGPLASGELFF.

This clonotype occurred many times. J is TRBJ2-7 and V is TRBV5-1, with 7 bases matching TRBD1. Germline assignment: CDR1 SGHRS and CDR2 YFSETQ. J lost 6 bases, V lost 4 bases, and 10 bases had no gene match. The CDR3 is 14 residues long. Here the CDR3 reads CASSPGQRLGEQYF. DNA for the CDR3: TGCGCCAGCAGCCCGGGACAGCGCCTAGGCGAGCAGTACTTC. Complete variable domain (other parts from reference TRBV5-1 and TRBJ2-7): KAGVTQTPRYLIKTRGQQVTLSCSPISGHRSVSWYQQTPGQGLQFLFEYFSETQRNKGNFPGRFSGRQFSNSRSEMNVSTLELGDSALYLCASSPGQRLGEQYFGPGTRLTVT.

This clonotype was seen repeatedly, ten times or more. The V call is TRBV11-2, the J call TRBJ2-1; no clear D gene. Germline values: CDR1 SGHAT, CDR2 FQNNGV. With 5 bases removed from V and 5 bases from J, the gap between germline ends came to 10 bases. The CDR3 has 13 residues. CDR3 in DNA: TGTGCCAGCAGCCAGGCGCGTCACAATGAGCAGTTCTTC. This sequence encodes CASSQARHNEQFF.

In this sample, this clonotype turned up once. The chain is built from TRBV4-1 and TRBJ2-5, with D unresolved. The CDR3 covers 12 residues. The germline V gene encodes CDR1 MGHRA and CDR2 YSYEKL. With 3 bases removed from V and 5 bases from J, the gap between germline ends came to 7 bases. CDR3 sequence (DNA): TGCGCCAGCAGCCATAACCTGGAGACCCAGTACTTC. Translation gives CASSHNLETQYF.

This chain uses TRBV4-3 with TRBJ1-6, with 7 nucleotides matching TRBD1. This CDR3 is 16 amino acids long. Germline assignment: CDR1 LGHNA and CDR2 YSLEER. V dropped 3 bases and J dropped 10; count of bases not matched to a gene: 12. Here the CDR3 reads CASSQEIKTGQSPLHF. The CDR3 bases are TGCGCCAGCAGCCAGGAGATCAAGACAGGGCAATCACCCCTCCACTTT.

The chain links TRBV10-3 to TRBJ2-1; 7 positions agree with TRBD1. The CDR3 runs to 15 residues. Per the germline V gene, CDR1 is ENHRY and CDR2 is SYGVKD. V trimming: 6 bases; J trimming: 4 bases; junction bases outside the gene matches: 9. The DNA for the CDR3 is TGTGCCATCAGACCCCCGGGACAGTTTTACAATGAGCAGTTCTTC. Translating gives CAIRPPGQFYNEQFF.